This T cell receptor beta chain is from a study of neoadjuvant nivolumab and ipilimumab in lung cancer (dated by TCRdb to 2020 to 2022). With regard to the full study: Intravenous nivolumab was dosed at 3 mg/kg on days 1, 15 and 29, and in the combination arm ipilimumab 1 mg/kg was added on day 1 only. The primary endpoint of the trial was the rate of major pathologic response (MPR) in the intention-to-treat population of each study arm. The trial treated about 45 patients with operable NSCLC: approximately 23 were randomized to nivolumab monotherapy and some 21 to nivolumab plus ipilimumab. TCR repertoires were compared between pretherapy (baseline) peripheral blood and tumors resected at surgery after neoadjuvant immune checkpoint blockade. Seven patients had matched pretherapy and resected tumor pairs analyzed, with four treated with nivolumab and three with nivolumab plus ipilimumab.

The library was prepared using the immunoSEQ multiplex PCR assay. On the study's bioinformatics: Repertoires were summarized by richness and clonality, and significantly expanded and contracted clones were identified between pre- and post-therapy samples. TCRdb limited this immuneACCESS table to in-frame rearrangements with V and J called. A share of clones is missing; checked studies link under half to unresolved V genes, and the rest is unexplained. The D gene and trimming were derived from the DNA, and the V and J assignments and clone size from that table. The sample yields about 25,000 clones; approximately 85% were counted once. Jointly, the top ten make up 7.5% to 9% of the sample. Here is what the overall study found, with its caveats: No significant correlation was found between TCR clonality and pathologic tumor regression, and only a single major-pathologic-response sample was available for the analysis of TCR clonality versus pathologic tumor regression. A small number of samples underwent TCR sequencing. A positive correlation was observed between pretherapy blood TCR richness and richness in tumors resected after neoadjuvant therapy (Spearman R = 0.82). Compared with tumor-adjacent uninvolved lung, resected tumors had greater TCR richness and clonality, and increases showed up in more of the dual-therapy-treated tumors. From pretherapy to surgery, tumor T-cell richness and clonality went up in three of three dual-therapy tumors, versus only two of four nivolumab-treated tumors.

At the junction V is shortened by 8 bases and J by 4 bases, with 17 bases in between. The CDR3 contains 14 residues, cysteine and phenylalanine counted. Of all the DNA, just the CDR3 is kept, 42 bases in frame from base 1. According to the germline V gene, CDR1 reads MNHEY and CDR2 reads SVGAGI. This sample's time point label indicates: at surgical resection after neoadjuvant nivolumab +/- ipilimumab. The samples were obtained from NEOSTAR, a phase 2 randomized trial that tested neoadjuvant nivolumab or nivolumab plus ipilimumab, followed by surgery, in operable NSCLC. As to this clone: The antigen this receptor binds is unknown. No base quality information exists; no much larger clone differs at one position.

This specimen was tumor tissue, taken after neoadjuvant nivolumab, alone or with ipilimumab, at or shortly before surgery. This TCR derives from an adult with non-small cell lung cancer. This chain is built from TRBV6-5 and TRBJ1-1, with TRBD1 tentatively as D gene (6 bases match). The nucleotide sequence reads as follows: TGTGCCAGCCTCGCCAGGGGCCAGTCCACTGAAGCTTTCTTT. Translated, this is CASLARGQSTEAFF.